This T cell receptor beta chain came from a study of blood T cell repertoires in COVID-19. Overall study: Samples representing acute and convalescent COVID-19 were sourced from the United States, Italy and Spain. PBMCs, B-cell-depleted T cells, or T cells were the source of the cDNA or gDNA that made up the material.

Trimming pared 9 bases from V and 6 bases from J, leaving 12 bases between. CDR1 is LGHDT, CDR2 YNNKEL, per germline (reference sequence). This CDR3 has 12 amino acids. Source study methods: Amplification from reference gene primers served as the basis for estimated nucleated cell counts. Using immunoSEQ multiplex PCR, the repertoire was profiled, and TCRdb retains in-frame clones only, with some absent. That table gives V, J and clone size, and the DNA gave D and trimming. The sample records roughly 200,000 clones, more than 60% being singletons. The sequence was collected from a man aged 45-65 years who had recovered from COVID-19. Sequencing was done on a sample of peripheral blood. The genes are TRBV3-1 (or the pseudogene TRBV3-2) and TRBJ2-1; no clear D gene. Written as DNA, the CDR3 is TGTGCCAGTAGCTGGAGCTCCAATGAGCAGTTCTTC. This codes for CASSWSSNEQFF.